Shown below are 3 T cell receptor beta chains from a single sample sequenced in a study of cytotoxic CD8 clonotypes in ibrutinib-treated CLL. Sequencing was performed with immunoSEQ multiplex PCR; in TCRdb, only in-frame clones are kept and a portion is missing. The repertoire includes 150,000 to 200,000 clones, around nine tenths of them detected once, and 3% sits in the top ten. The material sequenced was PBMCs, taken at disease progression, from a patient treated with ibrutinib. The receptors were sampled from a human donor with chronic lymphocytic leukemia.

The rearrangement uses TRBV27 and TRBJ2-7; TRBD1 might be the D (6 bases). The CDR3 is 15 amino acids. V gave up 5 bases and J gave up 2 bases, with 16 bases separating them. Germline V gene sequence: CDR1 MNHEY, CDR2 SMNVEV (reference sequence). CDR3 DNA: TGTGCCAGCAGTCCTAAACCGGGACAAACCTACGAGCAGTACTTC. This codes for CASSPKPGQTYEQYF.

The J gene is TRBJ2-1, the V gene TRBV5-5; perhaps D is TRBD1 or TRBD2 (7 bases each). Germline V gene lookup returns CDR1 SGHKS and CDR2 YYEKEE (reference sequence). This CDR3 has 16 amino acids. V lost 2 bases and J 12 bases, leaving 24 bases between the germline ends. DNA for the CDR3: TGTGCCAGCAGCTTAGAGGGAGGGGGCCGTCCGGATGGGCAGTTCTTC. It encodes CASSLEGGGRPDGQFF.

CDR3 sequence: CSANPSEVPSNEQFF. In nucleotides, the CDR3 is TGCAGCGCCAATCCAAGCGAGGTCCCCTCCAATGAGCAGTTCTTC. The chain carries TRBV29-1 and TRBJ2-1; D is unresolved. V shed 7 bases and J shed 6 bases, with 22 bases lying between them. Germline lookup yields CDR1 SQVTM and CDR2 ANQGSEA. The CDR3 loop spans 15 amino acids.